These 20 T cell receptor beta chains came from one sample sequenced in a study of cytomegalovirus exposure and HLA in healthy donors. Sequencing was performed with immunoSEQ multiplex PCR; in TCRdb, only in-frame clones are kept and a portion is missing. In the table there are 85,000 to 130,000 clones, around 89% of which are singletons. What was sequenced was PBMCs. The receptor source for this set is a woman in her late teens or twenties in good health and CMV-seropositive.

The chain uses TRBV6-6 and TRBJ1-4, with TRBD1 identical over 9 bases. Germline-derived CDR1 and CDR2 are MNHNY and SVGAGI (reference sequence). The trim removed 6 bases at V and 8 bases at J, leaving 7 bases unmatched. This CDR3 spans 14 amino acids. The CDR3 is CASRHRGLEEKLFF. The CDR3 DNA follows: TGTGCCAGCAGACACAGGGGGCTGGAAGAAAAACTGTTTTTT.

The CDR3 DNA follows: TGTGCCAGCAGCCCCCGAGAGGGGGGGAGCACAGATACGCAGTATTTT. Protein product: CASSPREGGSTDTQYF. The chain is built from TRBV14 and TRBJ2-3; D possibly corresponds to TRBD2 (7 bases). The CDR3 is made up of 16 amino acids. The germline CDR1 and CDR2 sequences are SGHDN and FVKESK. Between the trimmed V and J ends, which lost 4 bases and 0 bases, there was a span of 14 bases.

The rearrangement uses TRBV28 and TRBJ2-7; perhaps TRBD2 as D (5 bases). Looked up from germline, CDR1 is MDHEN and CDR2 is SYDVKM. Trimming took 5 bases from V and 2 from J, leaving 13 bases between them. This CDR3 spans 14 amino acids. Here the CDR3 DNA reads TGTGCCAGCAGTCTGACCGGGATAACCTACGAGCAGTACGTC. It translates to CASSLTGITYEQYV.

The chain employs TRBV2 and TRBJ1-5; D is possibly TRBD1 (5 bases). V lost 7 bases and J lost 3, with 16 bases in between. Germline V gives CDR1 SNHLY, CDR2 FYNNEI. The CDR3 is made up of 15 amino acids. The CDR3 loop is CASMDQGSTNQPQHF. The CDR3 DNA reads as TGTGCCAGCATGGACCAGGGCAGCACCAATCAGCCCCAGCATTTT.

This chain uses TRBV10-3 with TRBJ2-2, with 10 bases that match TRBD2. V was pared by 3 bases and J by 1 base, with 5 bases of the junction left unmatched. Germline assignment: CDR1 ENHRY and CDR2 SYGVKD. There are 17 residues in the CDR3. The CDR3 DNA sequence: TGTGCCATCAGTGATAGTCTAGCGGGGGTGAACACCGGGGAGCTGTTTTTT. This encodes CAISDSLAGVNTGELFF.

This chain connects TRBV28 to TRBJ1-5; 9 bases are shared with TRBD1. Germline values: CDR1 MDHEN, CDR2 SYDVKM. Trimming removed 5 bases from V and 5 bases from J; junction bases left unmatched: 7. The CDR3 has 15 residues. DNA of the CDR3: TGTGCCAGCAGTCCCGGGACAGGGCCTCATCAGCCCCAGCATTTT. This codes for CASSPGTGPHQPQHF.

CDR3 in DNA: TGTGCCAGCAGTCCACTGACAGGGTCAGAGACCCAGTACTTC. This encodes CASSPLTGSETQYF. The chain uses TRBV6-5 and TRBJ2-5; 7 nucleotides line up with TRBD1. Germline lookup yields CDR1 MNHEY and CDR2 SVGAGI. The CDR3 spans 14 residues. The J segment lost 4 bases and the V segment lost 5 bases, leaving 7 bases of the junction unmatched.

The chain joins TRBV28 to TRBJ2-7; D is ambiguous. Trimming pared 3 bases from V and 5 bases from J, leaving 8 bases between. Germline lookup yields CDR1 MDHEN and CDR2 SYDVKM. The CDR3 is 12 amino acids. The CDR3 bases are TGTGCCAGCAGTTTCTATTCGAACGAGCAGTACTTC. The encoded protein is CASSFYSNEQYF.

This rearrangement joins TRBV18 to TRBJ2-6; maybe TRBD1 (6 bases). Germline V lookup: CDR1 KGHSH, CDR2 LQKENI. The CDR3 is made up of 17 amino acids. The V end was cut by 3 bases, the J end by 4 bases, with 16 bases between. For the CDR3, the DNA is TGTGCCAGCTCACCCCGGTACAGGGACCCCGGGGCCAACGTCCTGACTTTC. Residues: CASSPRYRDPGANVLTF.

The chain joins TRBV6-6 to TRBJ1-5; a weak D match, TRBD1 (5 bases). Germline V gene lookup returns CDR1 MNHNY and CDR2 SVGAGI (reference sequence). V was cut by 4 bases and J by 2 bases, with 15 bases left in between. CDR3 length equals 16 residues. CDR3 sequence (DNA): TGTGCCAGCAGTTGGGGCCTCTTCGGGCGCAATCAGCCCCAGCATTTT. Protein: CASSWGLFGRNQPQHF.

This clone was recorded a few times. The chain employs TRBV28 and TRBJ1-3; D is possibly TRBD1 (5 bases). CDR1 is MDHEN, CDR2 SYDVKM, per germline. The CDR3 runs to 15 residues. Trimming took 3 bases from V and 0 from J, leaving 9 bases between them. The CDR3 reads CASSLTAHSGNTIYF. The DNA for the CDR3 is TGTGCCAGCAGTTTGACAGCGCACTCTGGAAACACCATATATTTT.

The CDR3 here is CASSRGPGNTIYF. CDR3 sequence (DNA): TGTGCCAGCAGCAGGGGGCCAGGAAACACCATATATTTT. The chain couples TRBV6-5 to TRBJ1-3; 8 positions match TRBD1. The ends lost 6 bases at V and 4 bases at J; junction bases unmatched: 2. The CDR3 totals 13 residues. Looked up from germline, CDR1 is MNHEY and CDR2 is SVGAGI.

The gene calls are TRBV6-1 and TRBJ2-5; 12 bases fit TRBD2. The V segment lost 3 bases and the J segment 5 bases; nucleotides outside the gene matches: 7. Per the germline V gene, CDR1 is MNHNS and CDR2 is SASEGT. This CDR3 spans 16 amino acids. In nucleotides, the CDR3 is TGTGCCAGCAGTGACCAACGACTAGCGGGGGTGGAGACCCAGTACTTC. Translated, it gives CASSDQRLAGVETQYF.

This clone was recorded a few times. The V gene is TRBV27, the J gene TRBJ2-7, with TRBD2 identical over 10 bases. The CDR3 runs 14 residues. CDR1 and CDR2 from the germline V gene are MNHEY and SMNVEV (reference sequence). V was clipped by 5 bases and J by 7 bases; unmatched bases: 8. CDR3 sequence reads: CASSPTIAGGEQYF. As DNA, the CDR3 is TGTGCCAGCAGTCCCACCATAGCGGGGGGAGAGCAGTACTTC.

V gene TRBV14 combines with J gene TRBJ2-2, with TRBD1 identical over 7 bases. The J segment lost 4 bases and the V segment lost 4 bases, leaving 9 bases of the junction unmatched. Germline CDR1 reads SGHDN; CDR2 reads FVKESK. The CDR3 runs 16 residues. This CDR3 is CASSRGQVLTTGELFF. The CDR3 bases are TGTGCCAGCAGCCGAGGACAGGTTCTGACCACCGGGGAGCTGTTTTTT.

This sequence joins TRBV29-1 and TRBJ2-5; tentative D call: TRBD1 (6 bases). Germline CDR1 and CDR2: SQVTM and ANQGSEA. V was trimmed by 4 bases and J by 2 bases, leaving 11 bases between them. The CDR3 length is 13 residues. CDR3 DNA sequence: TGCAGCGTTGTGGGACATTCTCAAGAGACCCAGTACTTC. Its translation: CSVVGHSQETQYF.

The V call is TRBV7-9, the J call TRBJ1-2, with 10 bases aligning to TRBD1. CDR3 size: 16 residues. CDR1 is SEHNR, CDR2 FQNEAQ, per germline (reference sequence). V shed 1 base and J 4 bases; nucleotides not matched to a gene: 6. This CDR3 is CASSLVGTGEGYGYTF. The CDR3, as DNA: TGTGCCAGCAGCTTAGTTGGGACAGGGGAAGGCTATGGCTACACCTTC.

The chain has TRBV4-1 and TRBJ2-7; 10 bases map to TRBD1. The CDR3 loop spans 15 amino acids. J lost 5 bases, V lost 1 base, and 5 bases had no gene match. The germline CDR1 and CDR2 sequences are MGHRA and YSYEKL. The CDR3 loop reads CASSQATGTGDEQYF. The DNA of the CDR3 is TGCGCCAGCAGCCAAGCAACCGGGACAGGGGACGAGCAGTACTTC.

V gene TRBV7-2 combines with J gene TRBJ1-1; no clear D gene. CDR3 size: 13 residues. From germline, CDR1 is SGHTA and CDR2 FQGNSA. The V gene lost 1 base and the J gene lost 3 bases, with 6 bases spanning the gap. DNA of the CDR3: TGTGCCAGCAGCTTAGTGAGTGACACTGAAGCTTTCTTT. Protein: CASSLVSDTEAFF.

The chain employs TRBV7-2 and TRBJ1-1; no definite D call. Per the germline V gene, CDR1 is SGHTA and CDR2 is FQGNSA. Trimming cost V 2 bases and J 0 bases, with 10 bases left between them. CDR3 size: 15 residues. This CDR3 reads CASSLRPGLNTEAFF. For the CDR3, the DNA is TGTGCCAGCAGCTTAAGGCCGGGGTTGAACACTGAAGCTTTCTTT.